This T cell receptor (beta chain) emerged from a study of OX40 agonist ivuxolimab in advanced cancers. Whole-study results and caveats: Those patients achieving a partial response at 0.1-3.0 mg/kg showed among the lowest clonal expansion.

Note on this clone: The target antigen is unknown.

Trimming took off 1 base at V and 4 bases at J, with 13 bases between the two ends. CDR1 is SGHTA and CDR2 is FQGNSA in the germline V gene. The CDR3 consists of 15 residues. The data were produced by immunoSEQ multiplex PCR, yet TCRdb's version contains in-frame clones alone and is incomplete. Of 60,000 to 70,000 clones in the sample, less than 90% were seen once. The TCR originated in an adult with an advanced solid tumor such as melanoma, head and neck, liver or kidney cancer. The chain has TRBV7-2 and TRBJ1-2; tentatively, D is TRBD1 (5 bases). Material: CD4+ or CD8+ T cells sorted from blood, obtained in a trial of the OX40 agonist ivuxolimab. CDR3 bases: TGTGCCAGCAGCTTAGAGGGGACCCCTCCCTATGGCTACACCTTC. It translates to CASSLEGTPPYGYTF.